This is a list of T cell receptor beta chains from one sample in a study of OX40 agonist ivuxolimab in advanced cancers. TCRdb keeps only in-frame clones here, not all; method: immunoSEQ multiplex PCR. The data hold about 110,000 clones, with about nine tenths observed a single time. The material sequenced was CD4+ or CD8+ T cells sorted from blood, taken in a trial of the OX40 agonist ivuxolimab. These receptors came from an adult with an advanced solid tumor such as melanoma, head and neck, liver or kidney cancer. Both conserved end residues are trimmed from each CDR3. For some rows the clone size is stated as once, few or many, or as a class when expanded; others skip it.

>13|TRBJ2-7|once|TRBV5-1
ASSLAPTTPYEQY
>13|TRBJ1-6|.|TRBV4-3
ASSQASQGDSPLH
>10|TRBJ2-7|.|TRBV2
AGTGGTYEQY
>14|TRBJ2-1|.|TRBV30
AWKRAGLASYNEQF
>12|TRBJ2-3|.|TRBV7-9
ASSLGQGPDTQY
>9|TRBJ2-5|.|TRBV18
ASSPQETQY
>13|TRBJ1-6|few|TRBV5-1
ASRTTADSNSPLH
>12|TRBJ1-5|few|TRBV28
ASGPGQGAQPQH
>11|TRBJ2-3|.|TRBV7-2
ASSLGPGDTQY
>12|TRBJ2-2|.|TRBV11-1
ASRKEGGTGELF
>13|TRBJ1-1|.|TRBV27
ASSPWTGRGTEAF
>13|TRBJ2-3|.|TRBV7-2
ASSFTSSETDTQY
>13|TRBJ1-2|.|TRBV30
AWSASGGGGWGYT
>14|TRBJ2-2|once|TRBV25-1
ASSEFGWKNTGELF
>13|TRBJ2-5|.|TRBV11-2
ASSWGDGPWETQY
>11|TRBJ1-2|.|TRBV29-1
SAGQGLDYGYT
>14|TRBJ2-2|.|TRBV5-4
ASSRNRGLDTGELF
>11|TRBJ2-6|few|TRBV7-2
ASSLQLTNVLT
>11|TRBJ1-2|.|TRBV6-6
ASSFRPREGYT
>13|TRBJ2-6|once|TRBV5-8
ASSSTGAGANVLT
>16|TRBJ2-3|.|TRBV9
ASSDQLTSGGASDTQY
>13|TRBJ1-5|.|TRBV6-6
ASSYSAASNQPQH
>13|TRBJ1-5|.|TRBV7-3
ASSLDGTGYQPQH
>13|TRBJ1-3|.|TRBV7-9
ASSRSVSSGNTIY
>14|TRBJ2-2|.|TRBV30
AWTQEWVSNTGELF
>12|TRBJ1-6|.|TRBV7-9
ASSFQGPHSPLH
>12|TRBJ2-2|few|TRBV11-2
ASSPLRGRGELF
>11|TRBJ2-7|.|TRBV6-1
ASRTSGGLEQY
>15|TRBJ2-5|.|TRBV11-2
ASSLTPYGRGQETQY
>14|TRBJ2-7|.|TRBV6-1
ASSEGTGGRSYEQY
>13|TRBJ2-2|.|TRBV9
ASSVAGLATGELF
>13|TRBJ2-7|.|TRBV5-1
ASSPGGQGGIEQY
>11|TRBJ2-3|.|TRBV11-1
ASSLSQADTQY
>13|TRBJ1-2|.|TRBV9
ASSASGWSDYGYT
>14|TRBJ2-5|.|TRBV2
ASSEATGGQKETQY
>12|TRBJ2-7|.|TRBV19
ASSSGTGNYEQY
>11|TRBJ1-6|.|TRBV7-9
ASSLDINSPLH
>14|TRBJ1-3|.|TRBV6-6
ASRPPQTLSGNTIY
>13|TRBJ1-4|few|TRBV6-5
ASSYGGRQHEKLF
>11|TRBJ2-1|once|TRBV28
ASSGRGRNEQF
>14|TRBJ1-4|once|TRBV7-9
ASSLEGTVNNEKLF
>13|TRBJ2-1|.|TRBV19
ASSELSGGANEQF
>14|TRBJ1-6|.|TRBV5-8
ASSFGPDRVRSPLH
>12|TRBJ1-1|once|TRBV19
ASSIGQFNTEAF
>12|TRBJ1-2|once|TRBV9
ASSVMMDRDGYT
>9|TRBJ1-6|.|TRBV6-5
ASCAGTPLH